This is a list of T cell receptor beta chains from one sample in a study of cytomegalovirus exposure and HLA in healthy donors. The data were produced by immunoSEQ multiplex PCR, yet TCRdb's version contains in-frame clones alone and is incomplete. The table records 110,000 to 150,000 clones, over 60% of them present only once. Sequencing used PBMCs. All receptors derive from a man aged 35 to 55 in good health and CMV-seronegative. The conserved cysteine and the conserved F or W are not part of the CDR3 here.

v_call cdr3_aa
TRBV5-1 ASSLGGERGNNEQF
TRBV19 ASSIRGRGDTEAF
TRBV11-2 ASSSNSDAPQH
TRBV20-1 SARARDTQY
TRBV18 ASSPPIQGYEQY
TRBV5-6 ASSSLLAAYSYEQY
TRBV6-5 ASSYQRQGHGYT
TRBV15 ATSRDTQGGREKLF
TRBV6-5 ASSYRGDYFNYGYT
TRBV7-8 ASSGPGQKYNEQF
TRBV10-1 ASSPNLAGETQY
TRBV13 ASSSQGGGETQY
TRBV15 ATSRTQSRMDEAF
TRBV10-1 ANARLLEEY
TRBV19 ASSILYPQESYGYT
TRBV5-6 ASSSGLAMNIQY
TRBV29-1 SVEGAGGRRTEAF
TRBV27 ASSLLDSNQPQH
TRBV5-6 ASSGRDRVEETQY
TRBV6-5 ASSSTGAQETQY
TRBV15 ATLPGGNTQY
TRBV6-4 ASSEIATATGELF
TRBV5-6 ASSQDSSHTQY
TRBV10-3 AISEPGGRGLYYEQY
TRBV6-1 ASRLQGAGGYP
TRBV6-6 ASSYSASGSGNEQY
TRBV9 ASSEGLAGITDTQY
TRBV10-3 AISGGGLAGVRISTDTQY
TRBV10-3 AISESRGYTEAF
TRBV7-9 SSSFGLAGGVEDTQY
TRBV2 ASRQNFGEQY
TRBV5-1 ASSRQGAGTSEEY
TRBV5-1 ASSRELQETQY
TRBV4-1 ASSQDTPGGGGTIY
TRBV7-9 ASSLLPRSSRWYTEAF
TRBV27 ASSLDRGSNQPQH
TRBV7-9 SSSLRTGELF
TRBV12-5 ASGVTGQSTSETQY
TRBV6-6 ASSYPGQPNEKLF
TRBV27 ASSFGAGYNEQF
TRBV28 ASSLQRALTDTQY
TRBV29-1 SVGTQGGEKLF
TRBV27 ASSAQTSGSRYEQF
TRBV6-6 ASRVSDRAYNEQF
TRBV7-9 ASSLMGSQETQY
TRBV19 ASTGGVANEKLF
TRBV14 ASSPSGSSTDTQY
TRBV11-2 ASSYTGTGISEQY
TRBV13 ASSAGAGNFYEQY
TRBV5-4 ASSTGLAGGETQY
TRBV7-9 SSSSGQGAGANVLT
TRBV5-4 ASSSLRVGYGYT
TRBV7-9 ASSFEAETQY
TRBV6-1 ASIRGQPLNAPQH
TRBV10-3 AISGADPFPYEQY
TRBV6-1 ASSEAGGQSPHIQY
TRBV9 ASSPSGWSPLH
TRBV2 ASSEELTGSDTQY
TRBV5-1 ASSGTGTPNTGELF